This TCR beta chain was captured in a study of T cells after yellow fever vaccination. Study-wide results and caveats: The study found a weaker secondary response that peaked faster, day 5 versus 15. From the bulk population, abundant clonotypes could contaminate and appear within FACS-sorted repertoires.

MiXCR, run by TCRdb on the 5' RACE reads, gives a single entry per CDR3 protein. The sample includes roughly 240,000 distinct CDR3 sequences, 6.7% of them seen just once. To note about this clonotype: The target antigen is unknown.

The CDR3 has 14 residues. The V gene's germline CDR1 is LGHNT and CDR2 FRNRAP. The V gene lost 2 bases and the J gene lost 6 bases, with 13 bases spanning the gap. The clonotype originates from a man aged 25-45 years who received the YFV17D yellow fever vaccine. The V and J genes are TRBV12-5 and TRBJ1-1; possibly TRBD1 for D (5 bases). Source: CD4+ T cells sorted from PBMCs, taken on the day of the yellow fever booster vaccination. Here the CDR3 reads CASGLRGGTAEAFF. The CDR3 DNA follows: TGTGCTAGTGGTTTGAGGGGAGGAACCGCTGAAGCTTTCTTT.